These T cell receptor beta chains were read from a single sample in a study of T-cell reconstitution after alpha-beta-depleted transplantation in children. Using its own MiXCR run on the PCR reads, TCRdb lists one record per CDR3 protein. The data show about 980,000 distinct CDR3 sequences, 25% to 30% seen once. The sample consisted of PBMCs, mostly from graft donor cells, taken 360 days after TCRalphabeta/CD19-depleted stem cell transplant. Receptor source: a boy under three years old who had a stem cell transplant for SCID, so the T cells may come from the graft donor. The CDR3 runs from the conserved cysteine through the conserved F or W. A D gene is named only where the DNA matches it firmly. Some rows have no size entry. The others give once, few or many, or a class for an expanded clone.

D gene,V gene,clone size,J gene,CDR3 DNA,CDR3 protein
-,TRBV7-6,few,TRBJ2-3,TGTGCCAGCAGCTTAGCCCGCTTGGCGAGCACAGATACGCAGTATTTT,CASSLARLASTDTQYF
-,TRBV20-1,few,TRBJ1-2,TGCAGTGCTAGAGTGGCCGGAAGCTACTATGGCTACACCTTC,CSARVAGSYYGYTF
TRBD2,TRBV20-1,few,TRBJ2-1,TGCAGTGCTAGACGACTAGCGGGGGGATACTACAATGAGCAGTTCTTC,CSARRLAGGYYNEQFF
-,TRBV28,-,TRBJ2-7,TGTGCCAGCAGACCCCTCGGGGAAGCGAAGGTCCCGGCCGACGAGCAGTACTTC,CASRPLGEAKVPADEQYF
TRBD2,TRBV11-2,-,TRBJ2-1,TGTGCCAGCAGCACCATCGCGGGGGGGGTCTACAATGAGCAGTTCTTC,CASSTIAGGVYNEQFF
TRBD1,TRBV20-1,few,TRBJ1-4,TGCAGTGCCGCGACAGGGGGAAATGAAAAACTGTTTTTT,CSAATGGNEKLFF
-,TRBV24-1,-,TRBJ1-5,TGTGCCACCAGTGAGAAACAGTGGGGTGCCCAGCATTTT,CATSEKQWGAQHF
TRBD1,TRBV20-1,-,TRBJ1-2,TGCAGTGGGGACAGGGAGAGGACCCTCTTC,CSGDRERTLF
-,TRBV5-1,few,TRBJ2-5,TGCGCCAGCAGCTCCGGGACGCTGCAAGAGACCCAGTACTTC,CASSSGTLQETQYF
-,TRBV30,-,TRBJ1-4,TGTGCCTGGAGTGTTGCAACTAATGAAAAACTGTTTTTT,CAWSVATNEKLFF
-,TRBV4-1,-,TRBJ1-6,TGCGCCAGCAGCCAAGGGGTCAGCTCCTATAATTCACCCCTCCACTTT,CASSQGVSSYNSPLHF
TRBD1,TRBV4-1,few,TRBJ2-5,TGCGCCAGCAGCCTTCGGACAGGTTGGAGCCAAGAGACCCAGTACTTC,CASSLRTGWSQETQYF
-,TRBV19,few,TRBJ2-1,TGTGCCAGTAGCGCAAAGGGGCGACCCCTCTACAATGAGCAGTTCTTC,CASSAKGRPLYNEQFF
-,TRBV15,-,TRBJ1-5,TGTGCCACCAGCAGAGATCTAGCCAGGTACGTGGGCAATCAGCCCCAGCATTTT,CATSRDLARYVGNQPQHF
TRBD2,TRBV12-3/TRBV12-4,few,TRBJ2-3,TGTGCCAGCAGGAGTATACGCGGACTAGCGGGGCGCCCTAGCACAGATACGCAGTATTTT,CASRSIRGLAGRPSTDTQYF
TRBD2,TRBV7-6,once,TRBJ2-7,TGTGCCAGCAGCTTAGTATTGGGACTAGCGGGAGTTGGGTACGAGCAGTACTTC,CASSLVLGLAGVGYEQYF
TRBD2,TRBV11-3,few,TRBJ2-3,TGTGCCAGCGCACGCGGGGGGTCCACAGATACGCAGTATTTT,CASARGGSTDTQYF
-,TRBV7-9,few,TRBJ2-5,TGTGCCAGCAGCTTAGGAGGGACCTCAGGAGAAGAGACCCAGTACTTC,CASSLGGTSGEETQYF
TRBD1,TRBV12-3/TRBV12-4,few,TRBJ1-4,TGTGCCAGCAGCCCCGGGACAGGGGATGAAAAACTGTTTTTT,CASSPGTGDEKLFF
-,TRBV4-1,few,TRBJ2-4,TGCGCCAGCAGCCAAGTAGACGGATTTAACCGCCAGACTCTCCTAGCCAAAAACATTCAGTACTTC,CASSQVDGFNRQTLLAKNIQYF
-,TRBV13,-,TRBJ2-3,TGTGCCAGCAGCCTTCGGCAGAGAATCACAGATACGCAGTATTTT,CASSLRQRITDTQYF
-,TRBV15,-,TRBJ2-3,TGTGCCACCAGCAGAGATAAGGGACGGTACATTGGAGGTACGCAGTATTTT,CATSRDKGRYIGGTQYF
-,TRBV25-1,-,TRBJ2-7,TGTGCCAGCAGTCCTTCGCGGGGCCAGCACCACTTC,CASSPSRGQHHF
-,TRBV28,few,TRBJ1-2,TGTGCCAGCAGTTTACAGGGAGGGGTCTATGGCTACACCTTC,CASSLQGGVYGYTF
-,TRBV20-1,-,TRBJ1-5,TGCAGTGCTAGAGTAGGGTCGGCGGGCAATCAGCCCCAGCATTTT,CSARVGSAGNQPQHF
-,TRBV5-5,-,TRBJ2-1,TGTGCCAGCAGCTTCCTTTCTACCAATGAGCAGTTCTTC,CASSFLSTNEQFF
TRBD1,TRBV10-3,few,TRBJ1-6,TGTGCCATCAGCGAATCAGGGACAGCCTCACCCCTCCACTTT,CAISESGTASPLHF
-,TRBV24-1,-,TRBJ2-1,TGTGCCACCAGCCTACTAGACGATGAGCAGTTCTTC,CATSLLDDEQFF
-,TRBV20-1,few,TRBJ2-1,TGCAGTGCTAGAGGGCTAGCGCACGATGAGCAGTTCTTC,CSARGLAHDEQFF
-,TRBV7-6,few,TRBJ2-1,TGTGCCAGCAGCTTAGTGCATGGGTCCTACAATGAGCAGTTCTTC,CASSLVHGSYNEQFF
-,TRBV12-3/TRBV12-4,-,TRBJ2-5,TGTGCCAGCAGCCCCCTGCCGACTAGTTTGGAGACCCAGTACTTC,CASSPLPTSLETQYF
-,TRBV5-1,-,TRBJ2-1,TGCGCCAGCAGCTTGAGCGGCGGGGGCTCAAATGAGCAGTTCTTC,CASSLSGGGSNEQFF
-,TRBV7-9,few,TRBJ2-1,TGTGCCAGCAGCTTAGCGGGGGGCTTGAACAATGAGCAGTTCTTC,CASSLAGGLNNEQFF
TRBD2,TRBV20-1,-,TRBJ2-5,TGCAGTGCTAGAGATGGGGACCCCGGGAGGGAGACCCAGTACTTC,CSARDGDPGRETQYF
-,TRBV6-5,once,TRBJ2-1,TGTGCCAGCAGTTACTCCGGGGTTCGAACAGACAATGAGCAGTTCTTC,CASSYSGVRTDNEQFF
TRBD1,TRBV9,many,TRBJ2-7,TGTGCCAGCAGCGTAGACCGGGACAGGGCGAACGAGCAGTACTTC,CASSVDRDRANEQYF
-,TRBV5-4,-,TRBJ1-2,TGTGCCAGCAGCTTGTTAGGCAGGGACGTTTTTCTCTTC,CASSLLGRDVFLF